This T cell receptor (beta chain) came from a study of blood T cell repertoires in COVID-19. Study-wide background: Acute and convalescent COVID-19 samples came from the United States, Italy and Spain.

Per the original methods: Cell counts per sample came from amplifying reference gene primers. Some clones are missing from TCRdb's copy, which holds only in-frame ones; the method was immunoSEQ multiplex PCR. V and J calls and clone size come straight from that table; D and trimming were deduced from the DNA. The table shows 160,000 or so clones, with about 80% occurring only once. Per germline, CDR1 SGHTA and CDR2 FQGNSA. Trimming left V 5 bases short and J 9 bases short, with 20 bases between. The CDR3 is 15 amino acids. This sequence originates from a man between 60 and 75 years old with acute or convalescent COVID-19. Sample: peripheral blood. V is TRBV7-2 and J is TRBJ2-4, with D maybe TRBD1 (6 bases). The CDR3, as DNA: TGTGCCAGCAGCCCCATACAGGGACAAGCAGGCATTCAGTACTTC. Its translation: CASSPIQGQAGIQYF.